This T cell receptor (beta chain) emerged from a study of blood T cell repertoires in COVID-19. Turning to the study itself: COVID-19 samples, acute and convalescent, were from the United States, Italy and Spain. Sources were T cells, B-cell-depleted T cells, or PBMCs; the material itself was cDNA or gDNA.

The junction had 10 bases not matched to a gene; V was cut back by 4 bases and J by 5 bases. The germline V gene encodes CDR1 SNHLY and CDR2 FYNNEI. This CDR3 is 15 amino acids long. The authors' processing: Amplification with reference gene primers provided the estimates of nucleated cell counts. Repertoires were generated with immunoSEQ multiplex PCR, while TCRdb's copy carries only in-frame clones and drops some. V and J calls and clone size come straight from that table; D and trimming were deduced from the DNA. The sample consists of 130,000 or so clones, approximately 90% of them appearing once.

The receptor was derived from a man aged 50 to 59 with active or convalescent COVID-19. The specimen was peripheral blood. The chain uses TRBV2 and TRBJ1-1; 7 bases fit TRBD1. The CDR3 bases are TGTGCCAGCAGTGTTTTATCGGCAGGGGGGACTGAAGCTTTCTTT. It codes for CASSVLSAGGTEAFF.